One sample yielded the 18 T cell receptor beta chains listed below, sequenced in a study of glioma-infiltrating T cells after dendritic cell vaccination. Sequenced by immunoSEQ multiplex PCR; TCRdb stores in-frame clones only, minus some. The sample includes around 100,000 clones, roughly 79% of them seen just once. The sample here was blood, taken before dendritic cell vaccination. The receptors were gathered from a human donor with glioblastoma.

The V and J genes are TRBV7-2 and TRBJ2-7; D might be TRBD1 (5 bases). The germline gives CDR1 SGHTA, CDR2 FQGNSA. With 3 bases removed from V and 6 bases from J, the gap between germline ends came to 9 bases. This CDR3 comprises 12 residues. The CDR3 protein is CASSLDILEQYF. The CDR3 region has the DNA TGTGCCAGCAGCTTGGACATCCTCGAGCAGTACTTC.

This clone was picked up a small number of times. DNA of the CDR3: TGTGCCAGCAGCCATGTTCAGGGTAACTATGGCTACACCTTC. Its translation: CASSHVQGNYGYTF. V and J are TRBV14 and TRBJ1-2; D perhaps matches TRBD1 (5 bases). The germline V and J ends were trimmed by 3 bases and 1 base, with 9 bases remaining between them. This CDR3 is 14 amino acids long. In germline, CDR1 is SGHDN, CDR2 FVKESK.

The CDR3 reads CASRLPGGGEQYF. CDR3 sequence (DNA): TGTGCCAGCCGCCTTCCGGGGGGAGGCGAGCAGTACTTC. The gene calls are TRBV6-6 and TRBJ2-7; 7 bases agree with TRBD2. Germline V lookup: CDR1 MNHNY, CDR2 SVGAGI (reference sequence). CDR3 length: 13 residues. V shed 8 bases and J 6 bases; nucleotides not matched to a gene: 10.

The chain's CDR3 is CASSEQRYGELFF. The CDR3, as DNA: TGTGCCAGCAGTGAACAGAGATACGGGGAGCTGTTTTTT. The chain carries TRBV6-4 and TRBJ2-2; D is ambiguous. V was pared by 3 bases and J by 7 bases, with 9 bases between. Germline V lookup: CDR1 MRHNA, CDR2 SNTAGT. This CDR3 is 13 amino acids long.

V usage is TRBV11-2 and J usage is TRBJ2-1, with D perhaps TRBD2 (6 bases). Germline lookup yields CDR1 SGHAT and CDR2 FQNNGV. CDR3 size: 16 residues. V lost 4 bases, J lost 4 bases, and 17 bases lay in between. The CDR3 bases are TGTGCCAGCAGCTCGATGGGGGGAATTCGGTACAATGAGCAGTTCTTC. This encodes CASSSMGGIRYNEQFF.

The CDR3 loop reads CASSEGRASYEQYF. The CDR3 DNA sequence: TGTGCCAGCAGTGAAGGGCGGGCGTCCTACGAGCAGTACTTC. This chain connects TRBV6-1 to TRBJ2-7; possibly TRBD2 for D (5 bases). V was pared by 1 base and J by 1 base, with 8 bases between. Germline CDR1 and CDR2: MNHNS and SASEGT. The CDR3 is 14 residues long.

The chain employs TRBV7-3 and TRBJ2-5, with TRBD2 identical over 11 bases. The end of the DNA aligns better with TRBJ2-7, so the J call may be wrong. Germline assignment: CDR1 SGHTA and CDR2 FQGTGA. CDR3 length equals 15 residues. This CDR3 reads CASSLHSGGDGEQYF. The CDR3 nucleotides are TGTGCCAGCAGCCTTCATAGCGGGGGGGACGGCGAGCAGTACTTC.

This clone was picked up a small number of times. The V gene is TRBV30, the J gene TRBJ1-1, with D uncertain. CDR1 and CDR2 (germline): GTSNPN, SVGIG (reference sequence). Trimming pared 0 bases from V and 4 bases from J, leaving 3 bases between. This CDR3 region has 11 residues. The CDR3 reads CAWSVLTEAFF. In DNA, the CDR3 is TGTGCCTGGAGTGTACTCACTGAAGCTTTCTTT.

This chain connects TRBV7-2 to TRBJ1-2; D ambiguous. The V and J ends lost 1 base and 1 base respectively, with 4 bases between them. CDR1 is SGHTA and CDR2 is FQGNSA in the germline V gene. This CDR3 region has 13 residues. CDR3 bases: TGTGCCAGCAGCTTAGACTTTAACTATGGCTACACCTTC. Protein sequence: CASSLDFNYGYTF.

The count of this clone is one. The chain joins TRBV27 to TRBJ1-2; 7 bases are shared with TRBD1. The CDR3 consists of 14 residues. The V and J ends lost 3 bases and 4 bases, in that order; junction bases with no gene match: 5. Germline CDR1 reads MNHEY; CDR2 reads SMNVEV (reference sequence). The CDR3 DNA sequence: TGTGCCAGCAGTTTCAGGGGGGTTAGCTATGGCTACACCTTC. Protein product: CASSFRGVSYGYTF.

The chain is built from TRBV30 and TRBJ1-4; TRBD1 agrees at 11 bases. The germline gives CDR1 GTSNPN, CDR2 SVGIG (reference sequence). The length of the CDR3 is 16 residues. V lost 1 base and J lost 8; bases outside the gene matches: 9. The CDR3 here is CAWSALGTGGKEKLFF. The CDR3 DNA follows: TGTGCCTGGAGTGCCCTAGGGACAGGGGGTAAAGAAAAACTGTTTTTT.

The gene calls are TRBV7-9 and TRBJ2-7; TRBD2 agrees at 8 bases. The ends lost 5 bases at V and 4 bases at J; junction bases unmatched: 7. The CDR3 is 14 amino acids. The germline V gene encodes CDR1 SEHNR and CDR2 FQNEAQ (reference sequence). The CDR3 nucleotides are TGTGCCAGCAGCCCCTCGGGGGGGCTTTACGAGCAGTACTTC. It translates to CASSPSGGLYEQYF.

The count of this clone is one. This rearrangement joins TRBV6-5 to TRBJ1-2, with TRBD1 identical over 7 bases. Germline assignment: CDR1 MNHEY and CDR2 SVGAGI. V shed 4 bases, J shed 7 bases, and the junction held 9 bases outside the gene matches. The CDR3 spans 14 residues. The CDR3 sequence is CASSSLDRVRGYTF. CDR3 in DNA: TGTGCCAGCAGTTCCCTTGACAGGGTGCGTGGCTACACCTTC.

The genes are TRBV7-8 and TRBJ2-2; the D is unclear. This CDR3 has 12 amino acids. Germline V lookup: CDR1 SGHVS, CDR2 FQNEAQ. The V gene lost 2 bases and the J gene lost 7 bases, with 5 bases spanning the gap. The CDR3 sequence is CASSLSGGELFF. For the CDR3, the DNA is TGTGCCAGCAGCTTATCAGGCGGGGAGCTGTTTTTT.

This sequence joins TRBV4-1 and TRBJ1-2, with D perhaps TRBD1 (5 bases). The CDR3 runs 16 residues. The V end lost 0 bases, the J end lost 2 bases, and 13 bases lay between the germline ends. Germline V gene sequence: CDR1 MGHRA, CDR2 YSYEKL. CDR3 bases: TGCGCCAGCAGCCAAGATCGTTCAGGGTTCAACTATGGCTACACCTTC. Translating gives CASSQDRSGFNYGYTF.

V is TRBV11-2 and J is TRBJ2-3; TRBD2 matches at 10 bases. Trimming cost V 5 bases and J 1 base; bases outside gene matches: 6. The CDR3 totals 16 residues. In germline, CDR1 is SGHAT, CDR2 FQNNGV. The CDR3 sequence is CASSASSGGRTDTQYF. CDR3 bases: TGTGCCAGCAGCGCGTCTAGCGGGGGACGCACAGATACGCAGTATTTT.

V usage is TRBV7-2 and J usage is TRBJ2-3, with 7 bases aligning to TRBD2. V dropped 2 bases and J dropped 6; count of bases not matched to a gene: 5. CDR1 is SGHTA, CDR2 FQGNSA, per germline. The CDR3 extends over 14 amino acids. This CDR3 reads CASSLLAGVDTQYF. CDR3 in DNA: TGTGCCAGCAGCTTACTGGCGGGGGTCGATACGCAGTATTTT.

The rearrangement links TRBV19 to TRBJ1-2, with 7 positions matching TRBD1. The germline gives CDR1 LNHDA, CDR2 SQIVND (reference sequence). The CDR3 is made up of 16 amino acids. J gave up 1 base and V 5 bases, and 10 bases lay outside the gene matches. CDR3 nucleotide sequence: TGTGCCAGTAGTTCGTATCAGGGGGACGGTAACTATGGCTACACCTTC. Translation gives CASSSYQGDGNYGYTF.